Following are 10 T cell receptor beta chains from one sample sequenced in a study of identical twins. TCRdb reprocessed the 5' RACE reads via MiXCR and lists one record per CDR3 protein. The data show about 690,000 distinct CDR3 sequences, over 5% seen once. Specimen: naive T cells sorted from blood. These receptors all stem from a young man in good health.

The chain has TRBV24-1 and TRBJ1-5, with D perhaps TRBD1 (5 bases). The CDR3 has 13 residues. From germline, CDR1 is KGHDR and CDR2 SFDVKD. The V gene lost 5 bases and the J gene lost 5 bases, with 9 bases spanning the gap. CDR3 sequence: CATSGRGDQPQHF. CDR3 in DNA: TGTGCCACCAGTGGTCGGGGGGATCAGCCCCAGCATTTT.

This clonotype was counted once. The genes are TRBV2 and TRBJ1-4; TRBD1 is a possible D gene (5 bases). This CDR3 is built from 16 residues. Germline V lookup: CDR1 SNHLY, CDR2 FYNNEI. The ends were cut back, 0 bases at V and 8 bases at J, with 16 bases in the middle. CDR3 DNA sequence: TGTGCCAGCAGTGAAGCGCGGACATCGGTTAGAGAAAAACTGTTTTTT. This sequence encodes CASSEARTSVREKLFF.

This clonotype was seen a handful of times. This chain joins TRBV10-3 and TRBJ2-1; D is uncertain. CDR3 length: 15 amino acids. V was trimmed by 3 bases and J by 4 bases, leaving 13 bases between them. The germline gives CDR1 ENHRY, CDR2 SYGVKD. CDR3 nucleotides: TGTGCCATCAGTGACACCCAGGCAGGTTACAATGAGCAGTTCTTC. Its protein product is CAISDTQAGYNEQFF.

This clonotype came up many times. V is TRBV12-3 or TRBV12-4 and J is TRBJ2-3; 10 bases align to TRBD2. This CDR3 has 15 residues. The ends lost 9 bases at V and 4 bases at J; junction bases unmatched: 10. Here the CDR3 reads CASGPGTSVADTQYF. CDR3 in DNA: TGTGCCAGTGGACCCGGGACTAGCGTCGCAGATACGCAGTATTTT.

This clonotype has just a few counts. This chain joins TRBV6-2 or TRBV6-3 and TRBJ1-2; no firm D call. Germline CDR1 and CDR2: MNHEY and SVGEGT. V was clipped by 1 base and J by 1 base, with 13 bases between them. The CDR3 length is 16 residues. The CDR3, as DNA: TGTGCCAGCAGTTACTTACCGGCGGGAGGTAACTATGGCTACACCTTC. Protein sequence: CASSYLPAGGNYGYTF.

This clonotype was seen ten or more times. The chain employs TRBV10-3 and TRBJ2-5, with 12 bases aligning to TRBD2. Germline CDR1 is ENHRY and CDR2 is SYGVKD. With V trimmed by 0 bases and J by 6 bases, 5 bases remained unmatched. The CDR3 has 16 residues. The CDR3 loop is CAISESTSGSLKTQYF. CDR3 DNA sequence: TGTGCCATCAGTGAGTCGACTAGCGGGAGTTTGAAGACCCAGTACTTC.

In this sample, this clonotype turned up a few times. The rearrangement joins TRBV20-1 to TRBJ2-3; 8 bases line up with TRBD1. Unmatched junction bases numbered 9, after V lost 3 bases and J lost 4 bases. The CDR3 has 15 amino acids. The germline V gene encodes CDR1 DFQATT and CDR2 SNEGSKA (reference sequence). DNA of the CDR3: TGCAGTGCTAGCGACGGACAGGGTTTGGCAGATACGCAGTATTTT. This translates into CSASDGQGLADTQYF.

In its sample, this clonotype was seen many times. The chain joins TRBV5-1 to TRBJ1-4, with 7 bases that match TRBD1. This CDR3 spans 15 amino acids. J gave up 5 bases and V 0 bases, and 4 bases lay outside the gene matches. CDR1 is SGHRS, CDR2 YFSETQ, per germline. The DNA for the CDR3 is TGCGCCAGCAGCTTGGCGACAGGGTCAAATGAAAAACTGTTTTTT. It encodes CASSLATGSNEKLFF.

This clonotype has a count of ten or more. V usage is TRBV12-3 or TRBV12-4 and J usage is TRBJ2-1; TRBD2 is a possible D gene (5 bases). Trimming took off 6 bases at V and 9 bases at J, with 12 bases between the two ends. The CDR3 has 12 residues. The chain's CDR3 is CASSRLAFEQFF. Here the CDR3 DNA reads TGTGCCAGCAGCAGGTTAGCGTTTGAGCAGTTCTTC.

The rearrangement joins TRBV12-3 or TRBV12-4 to TRBJ2-4; TRBD2 might be the D (5 bases). This CDR3 contains 12 residues. Trimming left V 4 bases short and J 6 bases short, with 7 bases between. CDR3 loop: CASSSRVNIQYF. CDR3 nucleotides: TGTGCCAGCAGTTCGCGGGTAAACATTCAGTACTTC.